Each of the 18 T cell receptor beta chains below was sequenced from the same sample in a study of shared clonotypes between healthy human individuals. Assay: immunoSEQ multiplex PCR; the TCRdb copy retains only in-frame clones and omits some. This table holds over 850,000 clones, around 78% found once. Input material: memory CD4+ T cells from PBMCs. As for subset: CD45RA-negative fraction. All receptors come from a man in his late teens or twenties in good health. Some clones in this sample may be carry-over from other donors' samples.

The rearrangement joins TRBV28 to TRBJ1-2; D gene unclear. CDR1 and CDR2 from the germline V gene are MDHEN and SYDVKM. Trimming cost V 7 bases and J 7 bases, with 10 bases left between them. The CDR3 sequence is 11 residues long. CDR3: CASTGRVGYTF. Written as DNA, the CDR3 is TGTGCCAGCACGGGGAGGGTTGGCTACACCTTC.

Concerning this clone: This may be a read error: a much more frequent sequence differs by one nucleotide. J is TRBJ1-1 and V is TRBV5-5; D ambiguous. The V and J ends lost 2 bases and 1 base respectively, with 6 bases between them. The CDR3 spans 13 residues. Germline V lookup: CDR1 SGHKS, CDR2 YYEKEE (reference sequence). In nucleotides, the CDR3 is TGTGCCAGCAGCTTACAAGAGAACACTGAAGCTTTCTTT. This translates into CASSLQENTEAFF.

This clone was observed a handful of times. Other DNA sequences from this sample encode an identical CDR3 as well. The chain couples TRBV5-1 to TRBJ2-7, with 13 positions matching TRBD2. In germline, CDR1 is SGHRS, CDR2 YFSETQ. The CDR3 sequence is 16 residues long. With 1 base clipped from V and 5 bases from J, the junction kept 6 bases outside the gene matches. CDR3 protein: CASSLTLAGGPNEQYF. CDR3 coding DNA: TGCGCCAGCAGCTTGACACTAGCGGGAGGGCCGAACGAGCAGTACTTC.

The table lists this clone with a count of one. V gene TRBV5-1 combines with J gene TRBJ1-1; 7 bases match TRBD1. There are 13 residues in the CDR3. Trimming took 0 bases from V and 11 from J; bases not matched to a gene: 7. Germline V gives CDR1 SGHRS, CDR2 YFSETQ. This CDR3 is CASSLGDRAGAFF. In DNA form, the CDR3 reads TGCGCCAGCAGCTTGGGAGACAGGGCGGGGGCTTTCTTT.

The CDR3 DNA reads TGTGCCAGCAGCCGCGAACAGGGGTATGATGGCTACACCTTC. It encodes CASSREQGYDGYTF. The chain is built from TRBV27 and TRBJ1-2, with TRBD1 matching 7 bases. Germline CDR1 reads MNHEY; CDR2 reads SMNVEV (reference sequence). V was clipped by 6 bases and J by 6 bases; unmatched bases: 10. CDR3 length equals 14 residues.

The rearrangement joins TRBV4-1 to TRBJ1-1, with D unresolved. CDR1 is MGHRA and CDR2 is YSYEKL in the germline V gene. This CDR3 has 18 amino acids. Trimming shortened V by 0 bases and J by 2 bases, and 19 bases separated the two germline ends. In DNA, the CDR3 is TGCGCCAGCAGCCAAGATAATTGGCCGATGATGGATAACACTGAAGCTTTCTTT. Its protein product is CASSQDNWPMMDNTEAFF.

The V call is TRBV6-1, the J call TRBJ1-5; D unresolved. The CDR3 is made up of 14 amino acids. V gave up 8 bases and J gave up 1 base, with 12 bases separating them. Germline V gives CDR1 MNHNS, CDR2 SASEGT. The CDR3 sequence: CASLGFLSNQPQHF. The DNA for the CDR3 is TGTGCCAGCTTAGGGTTTTTGAGCAATCAGCCCCAGCATTTT.

The CDR3 nucleotides read TGTGCCAGCAGCCCCCTAGGGAGCGGGTCCCAGGGCGAGCAGTACTTC. This encodes CASSPLGSGSQGEQYF. This chain uses TRBV7-2 with TRBJ2-7; the D gene is possibly TRBD2 (6 bases). Germline lookup yields CDR1 SGHTA and CDR2 FQGNSA. The germline V and J ends were trimmed by 5 bases and 6 bases, with 23 bases remaining between them. The CDR3 is made up of 16 amino acids.

A few counts support this clone. The J gene is TRBJ2-7, the V gene TRBV5-6; 7 nucleotides agree with TRBD2. V shed 1 base, J shed 1 base, and the junction held 5 bases outside the gene matches. The germline CDR1 and CDR2 sequences are SGHDT and YYEEEE. The CDR3 runs to 15 residues. CDR3 bases: TGTGCCAGCAGCTTGAGCGCTAGCGGTTCCTACGAGCAGTACTTC. Translating it yields CASSLSASGSYEQYF.

The rearrangement joins TRBV7-9 to TRBJ2-1, with 11 bases matching TRBD1. V was clipped by 5 bases and J by 1 base; unmatched bases: 10. CDR3 length: 18 residues. From germline, CDR1 is SEHNR and CDR2 FQNEAQ (reference sequence). CDR3 nucleotide sequence: TGTGCCAGCAGCAGGACAGGGGGCCATAAACCTTCCTACAATGAGCAGTTCTTC. Protein: CASSRTGGHKPSYNEQFF.

The chain joins TRBV11-2 to TRBJ1-2, with TRBD1 as a possible D gene (5 bases). V shed 3 bases and J shed 8 bases, with 16 bases lying between them. Germline lookup yields CDR1 SGHAT and CDR2 FQNNGV. The CDR3 covers 14 residues. The DNA for the CDR3 is TGTGCCAGCAGCTTTAAGCGTCCGGGACGGGGCTACACCTTC. Its translation: CASSFKRPGRGYTF.

The rearrangement links TRBV27 to TRBJ2-1; 9 bases fit TRBD2. V trimming: 4 bases; J trimming: 9 bases; junction bases outside the gene matches: 10. The germline CDR1 and CDR2 sequences are MNHEY and SMNVEV (reference sequence). CDR3 length: 15 amino acids. The CDR3 loop is CASSSLGTSRGEQFF. The CDR3 coding sequence is TGTGCCAGCAGTTCACTAGGGACTAGCAGAGGTGAGCAGTTCTTC.

This chain joins TRBV7-2 and TRBJ1-2; 7 nucleotides line up with TRBD1. There are 15 residues in the CDR3. The germline V gene encodes CDR1 SGHTA and CDR2 FQGNSA. The junction had 11 bases not matched to a gene; V was cut back by 5 bases and J by 5 bases. CDR3 sequence: CASSPGGATDYGYTF. DNA for the CDR3: TGTGCCAGCAGCCCAGGGGGGGCTACTGATTATGGCTACACCTTC.

This clone was seen more than once but under ten times. The CDR3 is CASKQGNQPQHF. The CDR3 region has the DNA TGTGCCAGCAAACAGGGCAATCAGCCCCAGCATTTT. This chain uses TRBV2 with TRBJ1-5; possibly TRBD1 for D (5 bases). In germline, CDR1 is SNHLY, CDR2 FYNNEI. The CDR3 has 12 residues. V shed 7 bases and J shed 2 bases, with 6 bases lying between them.

The V call is TRBV9, the J call TRBJ2-1; perhaps TRBD1 as D (7 bases). The CDR3 consists of 16 residues. CDR1 and CDR2 (germline): SGDLS, YYNGEE. Trimming left V 0 bases short and J 4 bases short, with 14 bases between. CDR3 DNA sequence: TGTGCCAGCAGCGTAGCTACCAGGGGGGCTTACAATGAGCAGTTCTTC. Its translation is CASSVATRGAYNEQFF.

V gene TRBV28 combines with J gene TRBJ2-2; possibly TRBD2 for D (5 bases). Germline V CDR1 and CDR2: MDHEN, SYDVKM. Trimming left V 3 bases short and J 2 bases short, with 13 bases between. This CDR3 is built from 16 residues. The CDR3 sequence is CASSLDWTFNTGELFF. The CDR3 nucleotides read TGTGCCAGCAGTTTGGACTGGACCTTCAACACCGGGGAGCTGTTTTTT.

CDR3 sequence reads: CASSRGQGASYEQYF. The DNA for the CDR3 is TGTGCCAGCAGCCGCGGACAGGGGGCTTCCTACGAGCAGTACTTC. V usage is TRBV6-1 and J usage is TRBJ2-7, with 11 bases fitting TRBD1. V shed 6 bases, J shed 1 base, and the junction held 5 bases outside the gene matches. The CDR3 is made up of 15 amino acids. CDR1 is MNHNS, CDR2 SASEGT, per germline.

Details on this clone: The same CDR3 is also encoded by other DNA sequences in this sample. V usage is TRBV5-1 and J usage is TRBJ2-5; 8 nucleotides match TRBD1. The trim removed 4 bases at V and 5 bases at J, leaving 4 bases unmatched. The CDR3 is 13 amino acids. CDR1 SGHRS and CDR2 YFSETQ come from the germline V gene. The CDR3 is CASSLTGGETQYF. For the CDR3, the DNA is TGCGCCAGCAGCCTAACAGGGGGGGAGACCCAGTACTTC.